This TCR beta chain was found in a study of Ad26.COV2.S vaccination and SARS-CoV-2 variants. Study observations and caveats: Substantial breadth in spike-specific CD8+ and CD4+ T cell responses was reportedly seen after vaccination. The TCR breadth and depth analyses may have produced an underestimate of total T cell responses.

Assay used: immunoSEQ multiplex PCR; TCRdb lists only in-frame clones, some missing. The sample carries about 350,000 clones, 75% to 90% recorded once. Germline V gene data show CDR1 as MDHEN and CDR2 as SYDVKM. V lost 3 bases and J lost 5, with 8 bases in between. The CDR3 spans 13 residues. Specified treatment: some 20 received Ad26.COV2.S at low or high dose, single or two shots; about 5 received placebo; per-sample allocation not given. Samples came from day 63 after the first vaccine or placebo injection. Turning to this clone: The antigen is unknown.

V gene TRBV28 combines with J gene TRBJ1-5; no clear D. The source material was peripheral blood, sampled in a trial of Ad26.COV2.S vaccine versus placebo. This TCR was recovered from a person between 18 and 65 years old who received the Ad26.COV2.S COVID-19 vaccine or a placebo. The DNA of the CDR3 is TGTGCCAGCAGTTTGGCTCGCGATCAGCCCCAGCATTTT. Its translation: CASSLARDQPQHF.